This TCR beta chain was found in a study of tumor-infiltrating lymphocytes in primary liver carcinoma. Worth noting for this clonotype: One base away lies a much larger clone, so this may be a sequencing read error.

This CDR3 has 12 amino acids. The V end lost 7 bases, the J end lost 5 bases, and 11 bases lay between the germline ends. The V gene's germline CDR1 is SGHAT and CDR2 FQNNGV. Unsorted whole blood yielded the blood RNA, and germline DNA was also extracted. The authors made TCR beta cDNA from around 500 ng total RNA with a constant-region primer. Modified slightly, ARM-PCR produced TCR beta libraries over three nested multiplex PCR rounds. The opening two PCR rounds, approximately 10 cycles each, paired TRBV1-TRBV30 forward primers with a C-beta reverse primer. MiXCR was run by TCRdb on the multiplex PCR reads, yielding one entry per CDR3 protein. Seen here are hundreds of thousands of distinct CDR3 sequences, 58% observed once, and the top ten hold over 15%.

This sequence was found in a woman in her twenties or thirties with primary liver carcinoma and hepatitis B virus infection. The rearrangement uses TRBV11-2 and TRBJ2-5; unclear D gene. Source material: peripheral blood. The DNA of the CDR3 is TGTGCCAGCACCTTTTTCCGGGAGACCCAGTACTTC. This sequence encodes CASTFFRETQYF. The complete variable domain, with remaining parts taken from reference TRBV11-2 and TRBJ2-5, reads EAGVAQSPRYKIIEKRQSVAFWCNPISGHATLYWYQQILGQGPKLLIQFQNNGVVDDSQLPKDRFSAERLKGVDSTLKIQPAKLEDSAVYLCASTFFRETQYFGPGTRLLVL.